This is a list of T cell receptor beta chains from one sample in a study of identical twins. One entry per CDR3 protein, called by TCRdb with MiXCR from the 5' RACE reads. The sample has about 460,000 distinct CDR3 sequences, 12% to 15% seen once. The same sample was also used in a study of yellow fever vaccine responses in identical twins.

The sequenced sample consisted of CD4+ T cells sorted from blood. All receptors derive from a woman younger than 35 in good health. CDR3s include the opening cysteine and the closing phenylalanine or tryptophan. Fields, in order: D gene, clone size, J gene, V gene, CDR3 DNA, CDR3 protein. The D gene is left open where the match is weak. Clone size appears in some rows only: once, few, many, or a class for an expanded clone.

NA,many,TRBJ2-5,TRBV20-1,TGCAGTGCTAGAGATGGCGTTGCGGAGACCCAGTACTTC,CSARDGVAETQYF
TRBD2,NA,TRBJ2-3,TRBV7-2,TGTGCCAGCAGCTTAGTCGGCGCGGGAGCGGGAGATACGCAGTATTTT,CASSLVGAGAGDTQYF
TRBD1,NA,TRBJ2-7,TRBV3-1,TGTGCCAGCAGCCCGACAGGGGGTAAAGTTACGGGGCAGTACTTC,CASSPTGGKVTGQYF
NA,NA,TRBJ1-6,TRBV28,TGTGCCAGCAGTGCCTCTCCCGGCGCCGAAGGTGGGGATTCACCCCTCCACTTT,CASSASPGAEGGDSPLHF
NA,NA,TRBJ2-1,TRBV7-8,TGTGCCAGCAGCCGTACCGACAGTTCCCCCTACAATGAGCAGTTCTTC,CASSRTDSSPYNEQFF
TRBD2,NA,TRBJ2-2,TRBV6-1,TGTGCCAGCACCCCTTTCTACGGGACTAGTAAGAACACCGGGGAGCTGTTTTTT,CASTPFYGTSKNTGELFF
NA,NA,TRBJ1-1,TRBV7-2,TGTGCCAGCAGCCCCGGAGATGGTATCGGGGCTTTCTTT,CASSPGDGIGAFF
TRBD1,NA,TRBJ2-7,TRBV27,TGTGCCAGCAGTGCGACAGGGGAGGTCTACGAGCAGTACTTC,CASSATGEVYEQYF
NA,NA,TRBJ1-2,TRBV6-5,TGTGCCAGCAGAGACAGGTCCTATGGCTACACCTTC,CASRDRSYGYTF
NA,NA,TRBJ2-5,TRBV6-5,TGTGCCAGCAGTTACTCGGATATCGTTTGGGGGGAGACCCAGTACTTC,CASSYSDIVWGETQYF
NA,NA,TRBJ2-4,TRBV20-1,TGCAGTGCTAGAGATCGGGACATTCAGTACTTC,CSARDRDIQYF
NA,NA,TRBJ2-4,TRBV9,TGTGCCAGCAGCGTGTCAGGGGGGGCCATTCAGTACTTC,CASSVSGGAIQYF
NA,NA,TRBJ1-2,TRBV30,TGTGCCTGGAGTGTGGAACCTTCCGCGTATGGCTACACCTTC,CAWSVEPSAYGYTF
TRBD2,NA,TRBJ2-1,TRBV28,TGTGCCAGCAGTTCAACCGGGGCGAGGGAGGGCTCTGTTGACAATGAGCAGTTCTTC,CASSSTGAREGSVDNEQFF
NA,many,TRBJ2-7,TRBV5-1,TGCGCCAGCAGCCCCGGTTCTGGTTCCTACGAGCAGTACTTC,CASSPGSGSYEQYF
NA,few,TRBJ2-2,TRBV28,TGTGCCAGCAGTTTAGAGCTGGTCCCCGGGGAGCTGTTTTTT,CASSLELVPGELFF
NA,few,TRBJ2-1,TRBV7-2,TGTGCCAGCAGCCCATCGGTCAATGAGCAGTTCTTC,CASSPSVNEQFF
TRBD2,few,TRBJ2-7,TRBV18,TGTGCCAGCTCACCGAGAGTAGCGGGATCCTACGAGCAGTACTTC,CASSPRVAGSYEQYF